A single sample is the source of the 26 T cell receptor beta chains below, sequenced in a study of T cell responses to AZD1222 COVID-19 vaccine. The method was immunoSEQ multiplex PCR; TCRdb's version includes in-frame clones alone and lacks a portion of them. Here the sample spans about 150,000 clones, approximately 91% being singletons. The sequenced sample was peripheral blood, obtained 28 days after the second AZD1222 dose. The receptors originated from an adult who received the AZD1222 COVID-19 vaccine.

The CDR3 sequence is CASRRLSALAEAFF. The CDR3 coding sequence is TGTGCCAGTAGACGTCTCTCGGCACTCGCTGAAGCTTTCTTT. This chain uses TRBV19 with TRBJ1-1; D not certain. Trimming cost V 6 bases and J 6 bases, with 17 bases left between them. The CDR3 is made up of 14 amino acids. The germline CDR1 and CDR2 sequences are LNHDA and SQIVND (reference sequence).

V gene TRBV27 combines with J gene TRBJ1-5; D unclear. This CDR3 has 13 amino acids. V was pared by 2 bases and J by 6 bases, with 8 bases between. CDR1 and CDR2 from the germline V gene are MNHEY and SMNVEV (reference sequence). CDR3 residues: CASSLGEGQPQHF. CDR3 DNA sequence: TGTGCCAGCAGTTTAGGGGAGGGTCAGCCCCAGCATTTT.

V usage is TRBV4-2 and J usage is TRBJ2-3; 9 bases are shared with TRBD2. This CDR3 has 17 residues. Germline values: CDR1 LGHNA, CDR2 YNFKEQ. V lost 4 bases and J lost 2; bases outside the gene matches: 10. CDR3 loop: CASSRRAGGRDTDTQYF. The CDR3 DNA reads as TGTGCCAGCAGCCGGAGAGCGGGAGGTCGCGACACAGATACGCAGTATTTT.

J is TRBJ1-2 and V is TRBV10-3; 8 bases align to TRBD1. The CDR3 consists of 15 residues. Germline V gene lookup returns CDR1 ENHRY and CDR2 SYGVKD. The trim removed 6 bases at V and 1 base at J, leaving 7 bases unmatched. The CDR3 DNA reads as TGTGCCATCAGACTACAGGGGGGAGATAACTATGGCTACACCTTC. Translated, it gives CAIRLQGGDNYGYTF.

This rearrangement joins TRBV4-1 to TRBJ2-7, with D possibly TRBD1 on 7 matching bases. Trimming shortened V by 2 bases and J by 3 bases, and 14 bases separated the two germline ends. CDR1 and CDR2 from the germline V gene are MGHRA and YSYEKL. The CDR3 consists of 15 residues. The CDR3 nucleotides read TGCGCCAGCAGCCAACCCCAGGGGGGACTCTACGAGCAGTACTTC. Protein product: CASSQPQGGLYEQYF.

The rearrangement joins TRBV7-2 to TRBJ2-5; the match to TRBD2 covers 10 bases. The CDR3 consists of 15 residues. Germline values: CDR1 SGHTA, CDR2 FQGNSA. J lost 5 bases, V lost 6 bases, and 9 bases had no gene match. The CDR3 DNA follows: TGTGCCAGCAGGCCGACGAGCGGGAGGGGGGAGACCCAGTACTTC. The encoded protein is CASRPTSGRGETQYF.

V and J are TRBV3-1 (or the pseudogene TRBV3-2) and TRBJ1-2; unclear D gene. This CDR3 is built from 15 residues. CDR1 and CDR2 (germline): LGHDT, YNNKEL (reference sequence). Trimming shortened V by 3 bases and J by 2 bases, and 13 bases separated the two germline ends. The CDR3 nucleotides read TGTGCCAGCAGCCAGCCCAGTCGGGGAAACTATGGCTACACCTTC. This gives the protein CASSQPSRGNYGYTF.

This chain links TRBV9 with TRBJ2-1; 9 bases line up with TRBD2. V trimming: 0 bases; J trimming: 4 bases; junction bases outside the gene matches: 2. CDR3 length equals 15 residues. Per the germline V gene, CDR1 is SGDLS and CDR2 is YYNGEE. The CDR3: CASSVGLAGYNEQFF. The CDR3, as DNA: TGTGCCAGCAGCGTAGGTCTAGCGGGGTACAATGAGCAGTTCTTC.

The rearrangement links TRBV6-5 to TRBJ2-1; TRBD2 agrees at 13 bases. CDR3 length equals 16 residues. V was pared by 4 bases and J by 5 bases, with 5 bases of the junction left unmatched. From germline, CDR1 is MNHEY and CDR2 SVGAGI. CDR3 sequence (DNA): TGTGCCAGCAGTTCCAAGGGACTAGCGGGAAACAATGAGCAGTTCTTC. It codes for CASSSKGLAGNNEQFF.

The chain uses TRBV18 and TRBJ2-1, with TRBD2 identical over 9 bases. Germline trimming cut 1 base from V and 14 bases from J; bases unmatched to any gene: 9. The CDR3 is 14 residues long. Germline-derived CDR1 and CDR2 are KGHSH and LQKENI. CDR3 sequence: CASSPLAGVAGEFF. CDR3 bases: TGTGCCAGCTCACCACTAGCGGGAGTTGCAGGGGAGTTCTTC. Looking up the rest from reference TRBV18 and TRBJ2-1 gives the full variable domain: NAGVMQNPRHLVRRRGQEARLRCSPMKGHSHVYWYRQLPEEGLKFMVYLQKENIIDESGMPKERFSAEFPKEGPSILRIQQVVRGDSAAYFCASSPLAGVAGEFFGPGTRLTVL.

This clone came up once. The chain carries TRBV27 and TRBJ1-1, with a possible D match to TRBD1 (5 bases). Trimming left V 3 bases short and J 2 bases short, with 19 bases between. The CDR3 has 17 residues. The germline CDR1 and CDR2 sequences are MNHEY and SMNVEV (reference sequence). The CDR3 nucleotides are TGTGCCAGCAGTTTTAGGGGTCGGGGCAGAATCAACACTGAAGCTTTCTTT. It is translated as CASSFRGRGRINTEAFF.

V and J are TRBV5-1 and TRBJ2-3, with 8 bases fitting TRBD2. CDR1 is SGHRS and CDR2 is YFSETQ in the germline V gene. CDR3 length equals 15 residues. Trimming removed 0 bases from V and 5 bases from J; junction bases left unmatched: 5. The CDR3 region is CASSLGLAGGDTQYF. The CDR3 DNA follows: TGCGCCAGCAGCTTGGGGCTAGCGGGCGGAGATACGCAGTATTTT.

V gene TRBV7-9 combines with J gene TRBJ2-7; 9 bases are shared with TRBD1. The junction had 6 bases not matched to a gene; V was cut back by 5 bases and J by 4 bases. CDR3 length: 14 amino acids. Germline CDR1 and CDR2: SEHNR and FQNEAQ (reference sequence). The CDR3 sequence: CASSAPGTGYEQYF. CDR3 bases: TGTGCCAGCAGCGCCCCCGGGACAGGGTACGAGCAGTACTTC. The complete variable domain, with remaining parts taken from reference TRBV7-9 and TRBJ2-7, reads DTGVSQNPRHKITKRGQNVTFRCDPISEHNRLYWYRQTLGQGPEFLTYFQNEAQLEKSRLLSDRFSAERPKGSFSTLEIQRTEQGDSAMYLCASSAPGTGYEQYFGPGTRLTVT.

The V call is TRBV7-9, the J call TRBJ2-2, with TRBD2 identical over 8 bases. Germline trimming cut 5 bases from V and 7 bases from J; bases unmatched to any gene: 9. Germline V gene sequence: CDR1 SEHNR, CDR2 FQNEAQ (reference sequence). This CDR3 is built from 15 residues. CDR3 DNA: TGTGCCAGCAGCCTCGCGGGGGGCACAGACGGGGAGCTGTTTTTT. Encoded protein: CASSLAGGTDGELFF.

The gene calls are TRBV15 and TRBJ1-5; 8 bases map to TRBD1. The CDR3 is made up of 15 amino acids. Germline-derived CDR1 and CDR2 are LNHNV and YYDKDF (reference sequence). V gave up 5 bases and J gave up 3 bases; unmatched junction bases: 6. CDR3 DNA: TGTGCCACCAGCGACGGACAGGGCTACAATCAGCCCCAGCATTTT. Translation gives CATSDGQGYNQPQHF.

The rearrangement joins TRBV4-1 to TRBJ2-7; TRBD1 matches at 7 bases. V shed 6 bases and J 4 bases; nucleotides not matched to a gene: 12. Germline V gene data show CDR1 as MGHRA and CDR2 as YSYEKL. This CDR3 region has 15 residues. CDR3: CASSVPGGTTYEQYF. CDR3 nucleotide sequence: TGCGCCAGCAGTGTACCAGGGGGTACGACATACGAGCAGTACTTC.

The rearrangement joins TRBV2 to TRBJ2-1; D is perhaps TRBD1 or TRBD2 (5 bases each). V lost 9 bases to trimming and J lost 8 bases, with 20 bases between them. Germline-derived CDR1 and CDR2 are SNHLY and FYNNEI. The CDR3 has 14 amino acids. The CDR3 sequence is CASVPGRSHDEQFF. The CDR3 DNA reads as TGTGCCAGTGTTCCGGGACGGAGCCATGATGAGCAGTTCTTC. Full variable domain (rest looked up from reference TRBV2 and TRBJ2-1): EPEVTQTPSHQVTQMGQEVILRCVPISNHLYFYWYRQILGQKVEFLVSFYNNEISEKSEIFDDQFSVERPDGSNFTLKIRSTKLEDSAMYFCASVPGRSHDEQFFGPGTRLTVL.

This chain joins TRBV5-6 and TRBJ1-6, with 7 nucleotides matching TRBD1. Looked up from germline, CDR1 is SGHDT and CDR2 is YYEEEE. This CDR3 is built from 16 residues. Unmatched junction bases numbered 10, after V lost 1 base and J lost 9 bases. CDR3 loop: CASSLLSGGSFSPLHF. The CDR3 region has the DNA TGTGCCAGCAGCTTGTTGTCAGGGGGATCGTTTTCACCCCTCCACTTT. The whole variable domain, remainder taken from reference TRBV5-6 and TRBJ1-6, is DAGVTQSPTHLIKTRGQQVTLRCSPKSGHDTVSWYQQALGQGPQFIFQYYEEEERQRGNFPDRFSGHQFPNYSSELNVNALLLGDSALYLCASSLLSGGSFSPLHFGNGTRLTVT.

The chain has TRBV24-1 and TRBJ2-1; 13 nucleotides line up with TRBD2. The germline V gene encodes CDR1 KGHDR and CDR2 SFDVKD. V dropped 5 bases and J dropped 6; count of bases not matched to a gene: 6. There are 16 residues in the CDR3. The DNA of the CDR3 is TGTGCCACCAGTGCCGGACTAGCGGGAGATGTCAATGAGCAGTTCTTC. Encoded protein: CATSAGLAGDVNEQFF.

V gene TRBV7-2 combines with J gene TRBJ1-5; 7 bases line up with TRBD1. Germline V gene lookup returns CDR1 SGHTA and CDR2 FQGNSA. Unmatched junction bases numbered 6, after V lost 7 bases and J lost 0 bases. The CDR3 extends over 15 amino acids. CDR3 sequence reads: CASKRTGYSNQPQHF. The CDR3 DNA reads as TGTGCCAGCAAAAGGACAGGCTATAGCAATCAGCCCCAGCATTTT. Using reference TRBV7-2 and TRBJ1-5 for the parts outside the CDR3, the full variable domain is GAGVSQSPSNKVTEKGKDVELRCDPISGHTALYWYRQSLGQGLEFLIYFQGNSAPDKSGLPSDRFSAERTGGSVSTLTIQRTQQEDSAVYLCASKRTGYSNQPQHFGDGTRLSIL.

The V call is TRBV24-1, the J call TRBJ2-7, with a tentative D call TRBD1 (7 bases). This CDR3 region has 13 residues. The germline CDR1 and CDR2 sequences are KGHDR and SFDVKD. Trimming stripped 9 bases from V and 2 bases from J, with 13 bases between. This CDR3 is CATAGQPTYEQYF. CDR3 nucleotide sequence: TGTGCCACCGCGGGACAGCCTACCTACGAGCAGTACTTC.

This CDR3 is CASSLGASALYEQYF. CDR3 DNA sequence: TGTGCCAGCAGCTTGGGGGCTAGCGCGCTCTACGAGCAGTACTTC. This chain uses TRBV5-5 with TRBJ2-7; D perhaps matches TRBD2 (6 bases). Trimming pared 0 bases from V and 3 bases from J, leaving 13 bases between. This CDR3 comprises 15 residues. Looked up from germline, CDR1 is SGHKS and CDR2 is YYEKEE (reference sequence).

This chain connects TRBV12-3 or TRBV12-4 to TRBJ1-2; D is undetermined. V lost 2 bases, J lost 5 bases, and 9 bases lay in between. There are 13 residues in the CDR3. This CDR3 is CASSLQDRYGYTF. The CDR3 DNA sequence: TGTGCCAGCAGTTTACAGGACCGATATGGCTACACCTTC.

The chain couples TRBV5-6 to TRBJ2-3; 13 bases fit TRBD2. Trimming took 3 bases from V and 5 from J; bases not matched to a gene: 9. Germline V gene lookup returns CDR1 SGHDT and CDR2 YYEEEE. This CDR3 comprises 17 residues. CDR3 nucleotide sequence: TGTGCCAGCAGCTCACTTCGGACTAGCGGGAGAGGAGATACGCAGTATTTT. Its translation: CASSSLRTSGRGDTQYF.

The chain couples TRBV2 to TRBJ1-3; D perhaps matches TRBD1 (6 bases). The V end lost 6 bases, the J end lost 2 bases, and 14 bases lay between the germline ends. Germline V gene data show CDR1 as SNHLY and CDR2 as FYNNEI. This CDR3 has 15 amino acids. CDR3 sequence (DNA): TGTGCCAGCAGGCGACAGGTTTCACCTGGAAACACCATATATTTT. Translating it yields CASRRQVSPGNTIYF.

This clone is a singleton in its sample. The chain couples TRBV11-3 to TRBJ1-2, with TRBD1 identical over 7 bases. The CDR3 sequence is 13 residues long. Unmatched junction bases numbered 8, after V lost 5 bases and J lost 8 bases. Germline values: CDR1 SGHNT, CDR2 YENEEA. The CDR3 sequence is CASSPEGARGYTF. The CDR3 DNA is TGTGCCAGCAGCCCGGAGGGGGCGCGAGGCTACACCTTC. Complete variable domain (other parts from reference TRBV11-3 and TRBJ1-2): EAGVVQSPRYKIIEKKQPVAFWCNPISGHNTLYWYLQNLGQGPELLIRYENEEAVDDSQLPKDRFSAERLKGVDSTLKIQPAELGDSAVYLCASSPEGARGYTFGSGTRLTVV.